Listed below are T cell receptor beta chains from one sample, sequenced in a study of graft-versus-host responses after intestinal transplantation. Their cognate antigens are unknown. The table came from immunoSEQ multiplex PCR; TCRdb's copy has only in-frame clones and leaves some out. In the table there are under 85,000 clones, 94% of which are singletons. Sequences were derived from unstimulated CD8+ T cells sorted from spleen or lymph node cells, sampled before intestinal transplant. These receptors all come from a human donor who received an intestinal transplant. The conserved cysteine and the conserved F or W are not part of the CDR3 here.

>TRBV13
ASSPSLESTNEKLF
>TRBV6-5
ASSYSGTSGTNEQF
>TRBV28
ASSQDRGDYGYT
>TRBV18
ASSPPGRALNTGELF
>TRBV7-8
ASSLGLAGTEETQY
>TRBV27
ASSLPQGIQF
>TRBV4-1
ASSRRSKLAGLGTYNEQF
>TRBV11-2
ASIFGAGADNEQF
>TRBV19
ASSIRDTNQPQH
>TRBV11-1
ASSPRNLDSYSGNTIY
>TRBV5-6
ASSFLQGPRYIAGELF
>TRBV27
ASSWGGSGNEQF
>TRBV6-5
ASSRTETSNQPQH
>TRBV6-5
ASSYSPAGYNEQF
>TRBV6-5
ASSYGEGNSPLH
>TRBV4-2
ASSPGLAAYNEQF
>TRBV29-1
SVEGDRVVEQY
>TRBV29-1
SVLGGLSEKLF
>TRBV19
ASKSGGSPLH
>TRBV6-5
ASSTSVGSLSEQY
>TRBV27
ASGDRADNEQF
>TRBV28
ASSDLTAILVEETQY
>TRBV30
AWSAPSGGSYNEQF